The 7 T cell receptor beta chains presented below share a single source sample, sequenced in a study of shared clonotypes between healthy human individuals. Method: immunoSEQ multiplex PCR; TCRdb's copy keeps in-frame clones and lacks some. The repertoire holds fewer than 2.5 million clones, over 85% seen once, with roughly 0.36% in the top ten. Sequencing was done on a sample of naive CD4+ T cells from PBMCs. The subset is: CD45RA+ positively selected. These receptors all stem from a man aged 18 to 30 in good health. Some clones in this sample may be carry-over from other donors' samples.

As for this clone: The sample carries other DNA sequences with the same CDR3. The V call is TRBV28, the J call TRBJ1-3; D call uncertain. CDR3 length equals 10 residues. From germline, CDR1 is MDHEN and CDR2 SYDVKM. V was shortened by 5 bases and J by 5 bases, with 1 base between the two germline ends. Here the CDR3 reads CASSRNTIYF. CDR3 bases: TGTGCCAGCAGTCGAAACACCATATATTTT.

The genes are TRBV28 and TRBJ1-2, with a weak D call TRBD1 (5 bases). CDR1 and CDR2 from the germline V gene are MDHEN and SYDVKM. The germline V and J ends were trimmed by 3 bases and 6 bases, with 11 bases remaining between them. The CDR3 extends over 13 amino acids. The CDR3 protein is CASSFGREDGYTF. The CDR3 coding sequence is TGTGCCAGCAGTTTCGGCAGGGAAGATGGCTACACCTTC.

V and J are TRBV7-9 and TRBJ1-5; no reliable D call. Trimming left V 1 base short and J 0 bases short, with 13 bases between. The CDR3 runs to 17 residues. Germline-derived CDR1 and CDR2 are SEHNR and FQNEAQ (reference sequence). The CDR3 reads CASSLGGGPYSNQPQHF. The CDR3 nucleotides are TGTGCCAGCAGCTTAGGCGGTGGACCATATAGCAATCAGCCCCAGCATTTT.

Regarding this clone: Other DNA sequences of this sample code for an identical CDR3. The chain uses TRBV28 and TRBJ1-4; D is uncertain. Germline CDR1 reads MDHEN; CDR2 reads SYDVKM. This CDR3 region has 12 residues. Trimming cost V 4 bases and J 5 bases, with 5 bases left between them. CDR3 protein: CASSSPNEKLFF. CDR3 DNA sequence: TGTGCCAGCAGTTCACCAAATGAAAAACTGTTTTTT. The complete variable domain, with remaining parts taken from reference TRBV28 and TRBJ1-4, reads DVKVTQSSRYLVKRTGEKVFLECVQDMDHENMFWYRQDPGLGLRLIYFSYDVKMKEKGDIPEGYSVSREKKERFSLILESASTNQTSMYLCASSSPNEKLFFGSGTQLSVL.

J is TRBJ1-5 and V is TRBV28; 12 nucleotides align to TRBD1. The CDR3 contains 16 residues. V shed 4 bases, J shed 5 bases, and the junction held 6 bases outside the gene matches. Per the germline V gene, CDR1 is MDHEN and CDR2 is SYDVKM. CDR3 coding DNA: TGTGCCAGCAGTTCAATTGGGACAGGGGGCGATCAGCCCCAGCATTTT. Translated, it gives CASSSIGTGGDQPQHF.

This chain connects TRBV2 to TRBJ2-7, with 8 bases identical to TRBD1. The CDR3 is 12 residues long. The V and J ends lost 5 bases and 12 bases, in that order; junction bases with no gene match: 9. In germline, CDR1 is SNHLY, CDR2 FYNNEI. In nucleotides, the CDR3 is TGTGCCAGCAGTACCCGGACAGGGAAGGCGTACTTC. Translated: CASSTRTGKAYF.

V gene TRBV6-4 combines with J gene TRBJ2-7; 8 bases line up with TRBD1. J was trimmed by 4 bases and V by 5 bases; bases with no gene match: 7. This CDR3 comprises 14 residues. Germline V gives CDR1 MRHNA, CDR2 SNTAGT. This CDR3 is CASSRTGPQYEQYF. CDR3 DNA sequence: TGTGCCAGCAGTCGGACAGGGCCCCAGTACGAGCAGTACTTC.